A single T cell receptor beta chain is shown here with its context. There are a few counts of this clonotype. What antigen it recognizes has not been identified. It has no much larger one-base neighbor in the sample; base qualities were not kept. The entry originates in a study of vaccination and CD4 T cells after COVID-19 (dated by TCRdb to 2022 to 2024). Concerning the study at large: Convalescent patients had a positive SARS-CoV-2 result on nasal swab PCR, and of these patients, several had mild disease and one had severe disease. Each participant got two doses of either the Pfizer-BioNTech BNT162b2 vaccine (n=8) or the Moderna mRNA-1273 vaccine (n=2). Post-vaccine blood samples were collected a median of around 10 weeks after the second vaccine dose, ranging from about 13 to 250 days. Overlapping spike peptide pools from SARS-CoV-2 and from the common cold coronaviruses HCoV-NL63, HCoV-OC43 and HCoV-229E were used as culture stimuli. Post-COVID blood samples were collected from convalescent patients a median of around 96 days after diagnosis, with a range of about 35 to 170 days. Control cultures received a CEFX viral epitope pool as the positive control, an HIV-1 Nef peptide pool as the negative control, or no peptide. The spike-specific CD4+ TCR repertoire was compared before and after mRNA vaccination in over nine COVID-19 convalescent patients and a few infection-naive healthy vaccine recipients. The convalescent cohort included six males and four females, with two Hispanic individuals, seven Caucasians, two Asians and one multiracial person. The full study reports these points: In convalescent patients, a median around 86% of post-vaccine SARS-CoV-2-reactive clones were detected only after vaccination, and vaccine-specific priming was suggested by this finding. The median number of SARS-CoV-2-reactive clonotypes rose from 20 to 25 after infection to about 40 after vaccination, but the change was not significant. Relatively few convalescent patients were included in the study, and early timepoints after natural infection were not analyzed. Of the vaccine-specific clones found in convalescent patients, nearly all (304 of 307) were mono-reactive for SARS-CoV-2 spike instead of being cross-reactive with common cold coronaviruses.

The library was produced with PCR. DNA from cultured CD4+ T cells was subjected to TCR sequencing with the Oncomine TCR Beta short-read assay at the Johns Hopkins FTIC core. Genomic DNA was extracted from the cultured CD4+ T cells with the QIAamp micro DNA kit. Oncomine TCR Beta libraries made from cultured CD4+ T cells were pooled using unique dual indexes and sequenced on an Illumina iSeq 100. On the authors' methods: Non-productive sequences were removed, and CDR3s that did not start with C, did not end with F or W, or were shorter than 7 amino acids were discarded. Antigen-specific clonotypes were identified using the MANAFEST web application through comparison of peptide-stimulated wells with reference and other culture wells. Positive clones required FDR below 0.05, an odds ratio above 5, and productive frequency above 0.1% in at least two of three replicate wells. Clonotypes that were significantly expanded in both SARS-CoV-2 spike wells and at least one common cold coronavirus spike condition were defined as cross-reactive. Similarity between CDR3 sequences was evaluated in R version 3.6.1 using Levenshtein distances (stringdist) and unrooted phylogenetic trees (ape). TCRdb reworked the public reads: Q25 trimming with fastp, MiXCR clone assembly, productive beta chains retained. Each entry is one CDR3 protein sequence, shown with its most common DNA and genes. The V and J calls follow TCRdb's processing rather than the paper's. The sample table records about 13,000 distinct CDR3 sequences; about three fifths of these occur just once. In total, the top ten clones hold over 9.5% of the sample.

The treatment or condition label corresponds to: roughly 11-day PBMC culture with coronavirus spike peptide pools or control peptides (ViraFEST assay). The ViraFEST assay, used in the study, expanded antigen-specific T cells with peptide pools and then identified the expanded clonotypes through TCR sequencing. The convalescent patients' positive SARS-CoV-2 PCR tests were from March to December 2020, which was before the Alpha, Beta and Delta variants emerged in the United States. Each well held under 2.5 million PBMCs cultured in IMDM containing approximately 5% human AB serum and approximately 9.8 IU/ml IL-2, with around 9.7 ug/ml peptide pools added. On days 3 and 7, half of the culture medium was replaced with fresh IL-2-containing medium. After 10 days of culture, CD4+ T cells were isolated by negative selection with the EasySep CD4+ T cell isolation kit. Ficoll-Paque Plus gradient centrifugation was used to isolate PBMCs from whole blood, and the isolated PBMCs were then either used fresh or cryopreserved at -140C. Triplicate wells were generally used for each culture condition.

For this chain, trimming is 3 bases at the V end and 6 bases at the J end, and the number of junction bases without a gene match is 8. The CDR3 has 15 amino acids, counting the end cysteine and phenylalanine. Left in the record is the CDR3 DNA by itself, 45 bases read in frame from the first base. From a lookup of the germline V gene, CDR1 and CDR2 are MRHNA and SNTAGT. The sequence was obtained from a human donor who had recovered from COVID-19. The chain employs TRBV6-4 and TRBJ2-3, and 8 junctional nucleotides match TRBD2. Sequences were obtained from CD4+ T cells from blood, cultured in vitro. The CDR3 protein: CASSEGREVTDTQYF. The base sequence is TGTGCCAGCAGTGAGGGGCGGGAGGTGACGGATACGCAGTATTTT.